These 13 T cell receptor beta chains were all obtained from the same sample, sequenced in a study of blood T cell repertoires in COVID-19. Profiled with immunoSEQ multiplex PCR; TCRdb holds only in-frame clones, not every one. The sample holds over 80,000 clones, roughly 80% seen once. The sequencing input was peripheral blood. These receptors came from a woman in her sixties or seventies with acute or convalescent COVID-19.

Comments on this clone: Relative to the germline gene, one junction end is altered; a read error may explain this. V gene TRBV14 combines with J gene TRBJ2-3, with a tentative D call TRBD1 (6 bases). CDR3 length: 16 amino acids. Germline loops: CDR1 SGHDN, CDR2 FVKESK. CDR3 DNA sequence: TGTGCCAGCAGTCAAGACAGGTTAGGGGGCACAGATACGCAGTATTTT. It translates to CASSQDRLGGTDTQYF.

This chain connects TRBV5-4 to TRBJ2-2; D is perhaps TRBD2 (7 bases). The CDR3 extends over 14 amino acids. Germline CDR1 SGHNT, CDR2 YYREEE (reference sequence). Trimming cost V 3 bases and J 5 bases, with 11 bases left between them. The CDR3 spells CASSWGGGTGELFF. The CDR3 DNA follows: TGTGCCAGCAGCTGGGGGGGCGGTACCGGGGAGCTGTTTTTT. Supplemented by reference TRBV5-4 and TRBJ2-2, the full variable domain reads ETGVTQSPTHLIKTRGQQVTLRCSSQSGHNTVSWYQQALGQGPQFIFQYYREEENGRGNFPPRFSGLQFPNYSSELNVNALELDDSALYLCASSWGGGTGELFFGEGSRLTVL.

The rearrangement uses TRBV7-2 and TRBJ2-7, with D tentatively TRBD2 (7 bases). From germline, CDR1 is SGHTA and CDR2 FQGNSA. Trimming took off 1 base at V and 2 bases at J, with 9 bases between the two ends. This CDR3 comprises 14 residues. CDR3 bases: TGTGCCAGCAGCTTAGGCGGGGGCCCCTACGAGCAGTACTTC. Residues: CASSLGGGPYEQYF.

The J gene is TRBJ2-3, the V gene TRBV5-1, with D perhaps matching TRBD1 (6 bases). Trimming removed 3 bases at V and 0 bases at J, with 14 bases between. The CDR3 is 16 residues long. Germline V gene data show CDR1 as SGHRS and CDR2 as YFSETQ. The CDR3 loop is CASSWGQRISTDTQYF. The DNA of the CDR3 is TGCGCCAGCAGCTGGGGACAACGGATAAGCACAGATACGCAGTATTTT.

The gene calls are TRBV11-2 and TRBJ2-7; 8 bases agree with TRBD1. J gave up 3 bases and V 4 bases, and 2 bases lay outside the gene matches. CDR3 length: 13 residues. CDR1 is SGHAT and CDR2 is FQNNGV in the germline V gene. CDR3 nucleotides: TGTGCCAGCAGCTATGACAGGGGCTACGAGCAGTACTTC. Translated, it gives CASSYDRGYEQYF.

This clone was observed a few times. The J gene is TRBJ1-4, the V gene TRBV11-2; possibly TRBD1 for D (6 bases). The CDR3 contains 12 residues. CDR1 and CDR2 (germline): SGHAT, FQNNGV. Trimming pared 10 bases from V and 5 bases from J, leaving 11 bases between. The CDR3 reads CAIRDNNEKLFF. For the CDR3, the DNA is TGTGCCATCCGGGACAACAATGAAAAACTGTTTTTT.

The V and J genes are TRBV3-1 (or the pseudogene TRBV3-2) and TRBJ1-1, with D maybe TRBD1 (5 bases). The CDR3 covers 12 residues. Germline V gene data show CDR1 as LGHDT and CDR2 as YNNKEL (reference sequence). V lost 8 bases to trimming and J lost 4 bases, with 11 bases between them. CDR3 nucleotide sequence: TGTGCCAGCGCCCGGGGGTCCACTGAAGCTTTCTTT. Translation gives CASARGSTEAFF.

V and J are TRBV7-9 and TRBJ1-3; tentative D call: TRBD1 (5 bases). Trimming left V 2 bases short and J 0 bases short, with 8 bases between. This CDR3 is 15 amino acids long. Germline V gene data show CDR1 as SEHNR and CDR2 as FQNEAQ (reference sequence). CDR3 DNA sequence: TGTGCCAGCAGCTTACCGACAGACTCTGGAAACACCATATATTTT. Amino acids: CASSLPTDSGNTIYF.

The CDR3: CASSLFGRGLQPQHF. The CDR3 region has the DNA TGTGCCAGCAGTTTGTTCGGCAGGGGGCTTCAGCCCCAGCATTTT. The rearrangement uses TRBV28 and TRBJ1-5; 8 bases agree with TRBD1. The V gene end was trimmed by 3 bases and the J gene end by 6 bases; junction bases not matched to a gene: 7. The CDR3 contains 15 residues. Germline V gene lookup returns CDR1 MDHEN and CDR2 SYDVKM. The variable domain in full, with the rest retrieved from reference TRBV28 and TRBJ1-5, is DVKVTQSSRYLVKRTGEKVFLECVQDMDHENMFWYRQDPGLGLRLIYFSYDVKMKEKGDIPEGYSVSREKKERFSLILESASTNQTSMYLCASSLFGRGLQPQHFGDGTRLSIL.

V usage is TRBV10-1 and J usage is TRBJ1-2; 10 nucleotides align to TRBD1. Germline values: CDR1 WNHNN, CDR2 SYGVQD (reference sequence). The CDR3 has 16 amino acids. The J segment lost 6 bases and the V segment lost 5 bases, leaving 12 bases of the junction unmatched. The DNA for the CDR3 is TGCGCCAGCAGTTATTTGGGACAGGGGCTTTATCATGGCTACACCTTC. It specifies CASSYLGQGLYHGYTF.

The V gene is TRBV28, the J gene TRBJ2-2; 7 bases align to TRBD2. The length of the CDR3 is 15 residues. The V gene end was trimmed by 2 bases and the J gene end by 5 bases; junction bases not matched to a gene: 5. Looked up from germline, CDR1 is MDHEN and CDR2 is SYDVKM. Written as DNA, the CDR3 is TGTGCCAGCAGTTTAAAGAGGGGAGGGACCGGGGAGCTGTTTTTT. It encodes CASSLKRGGTGELFF.

This clone turned up a few times. The genes are TRBV6-5 and TRBJ1-4, with D perhaps TRBD1 (5 bases). Germline assignment: CDR1 MNHEY and CDR2 SVGAGI. The CDR3 has 13 amino acids. Trimming took off 8 bases at V and 3 bases at J, with 10 bases between the two ends. This CDR3 is CASEGGANEKLFF. The CDR3 nucleotides read TGTGCCAGCGAAGGAGGGGCTAATGAAAAACTGTTTTTT.

The chain carries TRBV11-3 and TRBJ2-2; TRBD2 matches 7 bases. The CDR3 has 15 residues. Germline values: CDR1 SGHNT, CDR2 YENEEA. Trimming cost V 5 bases and J 5 bases; bases outside gene matches: 8. The CDR3 here is CASSPGEGVTGELFF. The CDR3, as DNA: TGTGCCAGCAGCCCGGGGGAGGGAGTTACCGGGGAGCTGTTTTTT.